What follows is one T cell receptor (beta chain) and its context. How the authors handled the data: Nucleated cell counts were estimated from reference gene primer amplification. Measured with immunoSEQ multiplex PCR; TCRdb has only the in-frame clones, and not every one. V, J and clone size reflect that table, while D and trimming were determined from the DNA. The repertoire includes about 260,000 clones, about nine tenths of them detected once, and around 3.5% sits in the top ten. These data come from a study of blood T cell repertoires in COVID-19. Study summary: Spain, Italy and the United States supplied samples that represented acute and convalescent COVID-19. T cells, B-cell-depleted T cells, or PBMCs provided the cDNA or gDNA that served as material.

The clonotype originates from a woman aged 35 to 49 with acute or convalescent COVID-19. Material: peripheral blood.

CDR3 loop: CASSPMATERYYGYTF. DNA for the CDR3: TGTGCCAGCTCACCAATGGCAACAGAACGATACTATGGCTACACCTTC. The rearrangement links TRBV18 to TRBJ1-2, with D unclear. This CDR3 spans 16 amino acids. The germline V gene has CDR1 KGHSH and CDR2 LQKENI. Trimming pared 2 bases from V and 3 bases from J, leaving 16 bases between.